This T cell receptor (beta chain) stems from a study of control samples from healthy donors and cancer patients. The V gene's germline CDR1 is SGHTA and CDR2 FQGNSA. V dropped 2 bases and J dropped 6 bases, with 13 bases sitting between them. The CDR3 is 15 amino acids. Clones were sequenced by immunoSEQ multiplex PCR, and TCRdb holds only the in-frame ones, with some missing. The data hold around 110,000 clones, with nearly 95% observed a single time. The sample consisted of blood. The TCR originated in a young man in good health. The V gene is TRBV7-2, the J gene TRBJ1-4; D remains unclear. CDR3 sequence (DNA): TGTGCCAGCAGCTTAATGGGGTGGTCGGATGAAAAACTGTTTTTT. Protein sequence: CASSLMGWSDEKLFF.